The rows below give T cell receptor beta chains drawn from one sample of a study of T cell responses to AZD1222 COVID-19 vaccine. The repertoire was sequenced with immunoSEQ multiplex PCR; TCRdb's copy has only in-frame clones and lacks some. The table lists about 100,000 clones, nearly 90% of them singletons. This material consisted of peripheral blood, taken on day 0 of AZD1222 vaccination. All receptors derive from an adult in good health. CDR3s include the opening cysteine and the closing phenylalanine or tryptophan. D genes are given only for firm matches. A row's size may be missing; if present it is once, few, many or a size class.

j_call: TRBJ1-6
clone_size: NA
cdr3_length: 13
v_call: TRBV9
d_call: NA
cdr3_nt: TGTGCCAGCATAGGGCGCCTATATTCACCCCTCCACTTT
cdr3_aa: CASIGRLYSPLHF

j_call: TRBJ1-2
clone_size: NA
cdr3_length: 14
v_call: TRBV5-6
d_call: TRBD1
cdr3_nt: TGTGCCAGCAGCGGGACAGGGCGGGAATATGGCTACACCTTC
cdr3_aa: CASSGTGREYGYTF

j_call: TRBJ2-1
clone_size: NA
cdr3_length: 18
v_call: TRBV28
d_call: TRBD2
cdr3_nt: TGTGCCAGCACCCCTGGGACTATACGAAGCTTCTCCTACAATGAGCAGTTCTTC
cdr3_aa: CASTPGTIRSFSYNEQFF

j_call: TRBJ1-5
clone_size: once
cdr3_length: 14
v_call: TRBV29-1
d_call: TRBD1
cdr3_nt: TGCAGCGTTGCAGGGGGCGGTGGCAATCAGCCCCAGCATTTT
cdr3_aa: CSVAGGGGNQPQHF

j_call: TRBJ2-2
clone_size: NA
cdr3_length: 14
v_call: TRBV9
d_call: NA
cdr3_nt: TGTGCCAGCAGCGCCGGCCCGAGACCCGGGGAGCTGTTTTTT
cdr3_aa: CASSAGPRPGELFF

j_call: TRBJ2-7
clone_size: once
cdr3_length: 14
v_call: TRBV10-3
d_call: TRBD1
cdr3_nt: TGTGCCATCAGTGAAAGGGGACAGGGTGACGAGCAGTACTTC
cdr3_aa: CAISERGQGDEQYF

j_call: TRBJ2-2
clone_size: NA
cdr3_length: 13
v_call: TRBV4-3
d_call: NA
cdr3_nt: TGCGCCAGCAGCCAGGGGCTGAGGGGGGAGCTGTTTTTT
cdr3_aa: CASSQGLRGELFF

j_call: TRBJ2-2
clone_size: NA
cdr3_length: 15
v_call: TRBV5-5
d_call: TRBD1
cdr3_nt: TGTGCCAGCAGATGGGGACAGCCGAACACCGGGGAGCTGTTTTTT
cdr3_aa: CASRWGQPNTGELFF

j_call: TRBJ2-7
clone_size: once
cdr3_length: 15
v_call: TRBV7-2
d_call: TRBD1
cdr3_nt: TGTGCCAGCAGCAGGCGACAGGGGGCGCAGGACGAGCAGTACTTC
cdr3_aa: CASSRRQGAQDEQYF

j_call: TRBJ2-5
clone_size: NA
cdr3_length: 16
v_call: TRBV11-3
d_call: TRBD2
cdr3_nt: TGTGCCAGCAGCTTAAGGGTTAGCGGGACCCAAGAGACCCAGTACTTC
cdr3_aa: CASSLRVSGTQETQYF

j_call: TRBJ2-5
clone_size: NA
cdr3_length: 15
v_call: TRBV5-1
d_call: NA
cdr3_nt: TGCGCCAGCAGCTTGGGGGGAGTGAGCCAAGAGACCCAGTACTTC
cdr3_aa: CASSLGGVSQETQYF

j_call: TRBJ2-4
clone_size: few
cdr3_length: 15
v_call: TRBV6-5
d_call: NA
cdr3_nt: TGTGCCAGCAGCCCACAGGAGCTAGCCAAAAACATTCAGTACTTC
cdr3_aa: CASSPQELAKNIQYF

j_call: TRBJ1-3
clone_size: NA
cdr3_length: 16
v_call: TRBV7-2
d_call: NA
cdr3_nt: TGTGCCAGCAGCTTAGGTCCCAGCTCGGCTGGAAACACCATATATTTT
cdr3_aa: CASSLGPSSAGNTIYF

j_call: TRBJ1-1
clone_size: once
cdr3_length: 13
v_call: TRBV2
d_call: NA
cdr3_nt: TGTGCCAGCAGTGCCCCTCTGAACACTGAAGCTTTCTTT
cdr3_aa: CASSAPLNTEAFF

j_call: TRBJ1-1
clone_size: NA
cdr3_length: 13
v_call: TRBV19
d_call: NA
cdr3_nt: TGTGCCAGTAGAACCTTAATAAACACTGAAGCTTTCTTT
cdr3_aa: CASRTLINTEAFF